The TCR beta chain described here comes from a study of molecular identifiers for immune sequencing clone quantification. TCRdb reprocessed the PCR reads with MiXCR, giving one entry per CDR3 protein. The sample lists some 680,000 distinct CDR3 sequences, 25% seen once, with 0.75% to 0.8% in the top ten. V dropped 10 bases and J dropped 2 bases, with 15 bases sitting between them. The CDR3 loop spans 13 amino acids. Germline V gives CDR1 ENHRY, CDR2 SYGVKD. V gene TRBV10-3 combines with J gene TRBJ2-7, with D possibly being TRBD1 (6 bases). This receptor was identified in a human donor in good health. Some libraries in this study had Jurkat cell RNA spiked in. The source material was naive CD8+ T cells from blood, with Jurkat cell RNA spiked in. Subset in this sample: FACS-sorted CD8+CD4-CCR7+CD45RA+ naive T cells. The CDR3 nucleotides read TGTGCCACAGAAGGGACAAGTACCTACGAGCAGTACTTC. Its translation is CATEGTSTYEQYF.